The 27 T cell receptor beta chains reported below all come from one sample, sequenced in a study of cytotoxic CD8 clonotypes in ibrutinib-treated CLL. The assay was immunoSEQ multiplex PCR, and TCRdb's table has in-frame clones only and misses some. Of 200,000 to 250,000 clones in the sample, approximately 70% were seen once. The input for sequencing was PBMCs, taken after 12 months of ibrutinib treatment. These receptors were collected from a human donor with chronic lymphocytic leukemia.

This clone was observed a few times. The chain uses TRBV6-1 and TRBJ1-5; D remains unclear. With 5 bases removed from V and 3 bases from J, the gap between germline ends came to 14 bases. The CDR3 contains 15 residues. Per the germline V gene, CDR1 is MNHNS and CDR2 is SASEGT. The CDR3 loop is CASSPPAGYNQPQHF. The CDR3 coding sequence is TGTGCCAGCAGTCCCCCGGCGGGGTACAATCAGCCCCAGCATTTT.

The chain has TRBV11-3 and TRBJ2-7; TRBD1 might be the D (7 bases). CDR1 is SGHNT and CDR2 is YENEEA in the germline V gene. The CDR3 has 14 residues. V was clipped by 4 bases and J by 3 bases, with 13 bases between them. CDR3 sequence: CASSSNRGGYEQYF. The CDR3 DNA follows: TGTGCCAGCAGCTCCAACAGGGGAGGCTACGAGCAGTACTTC.

This chain joins TRBV10-3 and TRBJ2-3, with a tentative D call TRBD2 (6 bases). The CDR3 has 16 amino acids. The ends were cut back, 0 bases at V and 5 bases at J, with 15 bases in the middle. Germline V gives CDR1 ENHRY, CDR2 SYGVKD. The CDR3: CAISESVAAGGDTQYF. The CDR3 DNA follows: TGTGCCATCAGTGAGTCGGTAGCGGCGGGCGGAGATACGCAGTATTTT.

V gene TRBV4-3 combines with J gene TRBJ2-1; D unresolved. CDR1 and CDR2 from the germline V gene are LGHNA and YSLEER. The CDR3 length is 13 residues. The ends were cut back, 0 bases at V and 8 bases at J, with 8 bases in the middle. The CDR3 DNA is TGCGCCAGCAGCCAAGATCAACAGTATGAGCAGTTCTTC. Translation gives CASSQDQQYEQFF.

This clone came up a few times. The chain combines TRBV28 with TRBJ1-5, with 7 bases fitting TRBD1. The junction had 15 bases not matched to a gene; V was cut back by 3 bases and J by 1 base. Per germline, CDR1 MDHEN and CDR2 SYDVKM. This CDR3 is 19 amino acids long. CDR3 sequence: CASSFSPGQEGRSNQPQHF. Written as DNA, the CDR3 is TGTGCCAGCAGTTTCAGCCCAGGACAGGAGGGGAGAAGCAATCAGCCCCAGCATTTT.

CDR3 DNA: TGTGCCAGCAGCGTAGGAAGAGGGGACCAAGAGACCCAGTACTTC. The encoded protein is CASSVGRGDQETQYF. The chain combines TRBV9 with TRBJ2-5; possibly TRBD1 or TRBD2 for D (5 bases each). In germline, CDR1 is SGDLS, CDR2 YYNGEE. The CDR3 length is 15 residues. The V end was cut by 0 bases, the J end by 0 bases, with 9 bases between. Full variable domain (outside the CDR3, taken from reference TRBV9 and TRBJ2-5): DSGVTQTPKHLITATGQRVTLRCSPRSGDLSVYWYQQSLDQGLQFLIQYYNGEERAKGNILERFSAQQFPDLHSELNLSSLELGDSALYFCASSVGRGDQETQYFGPGTRLLVL.

The rearrangement uses TRBV11-3 and TRBJ2-2; 9 positions agree with TRBD1. Germline trimming cut 4 bases from V and 3 bases from J; bases unmatched to any gene: 3. Germline CDR1 and CDR2: SGHNT and YENEEA. This CDR3 has 15 residues. CDR3 nucleotides: TGTGCCAGCAGCTCACAGGGGGCGGACACCGGGGAGCTGTTTTTT. Protein sequence: CASSSQGADTGELFF. Full variable domain (outside the CDR3, taken from reference TRBV11-3 and TRBJ2-2): EAGVVQSPRYKIIEKKQPVAFWCNPISGHNTLYWYLQNLGQGPELLIRYENEEAVDDSQLPKDRFSAERLKGVDSTLKIQPAELGDSAVYLCASSSQGADTGELFFGEGSRLTVL.

This clone has a single count. The identical CDR3 is also encoded by other nucleotide sequences in the sample. The chain joins TRBV5-1 to TRBJ1-2; unclear D gene. Trimming shortened V by 0 bases and J by 2 bases, and 5 bases separated the two germline ends. Germline V CDR1 and CDR2: SGHRS, YFSETQ. This CDR3 has 13 residues. The CDR3 here is CASSLDGNYGYTF. The DNA of the CDR3 is TGCGCCAGCAGCTTGGACGGGAACTATGGCTACACCTTC.

The chain has TRBV11-2 and TRBJ2-2, with TRBD2 matching over 8 bases. CDR1 is SGHAT, CDR2 FQNNGV, per germline. V was clipped by 5 bases and J by 1 base; unmatched bases: 12. The length of the CDR3 is 18 residues. CDR3 sequence (DNA): TGTGCCAGCAGCCTCCAACGGGCCGGGAGGGTGAACACCGGGGAGCTGTTTTTT. Translated: CASSLQRAGRVNTGELFF. Looking up the rest from reference TRBV11-2 and TRBJ2-2 gives the full variable domain: EAGVAQSPRYKIIEKRQSVAFWCNPISGHATLYWYQQILGQGPKLLIQFQNNGVVDDSQLPKDRFSAERLKGVDSTLKIQPAKLEDSAVYLCASSLQRAGRVNTGELFFGEGSRLTVL.

In the case of this clone: At the DNA level, this CDR3 is encoded by other sequences in the same sample as well. This chain links TRBV7-2 with TRBJ2-3; D perhaps matches TRBD2 (6 bases). This CDR3 is built from 14 residues. Germline-derived CDR1 and CDR2 are SGHTA and FQGNSA. Trimming cost V 1 base and J 4 bases, with 9 bases left between them. In DNA, the CDR3 is TGTGCCAGCAGCTTAGGCGCGGGGTCAGATACGCAGTATTTT. This sequence encodes CASSLGAGSDTQYF.

This chain uses TRBV30 with TRBJ1-2, with D unclear. V shed 0 bases and J shed 6 bases, with 17 bases lying between them. Germline V gene sequence: CDR1 GTSNPN, CDR2 SVGIG (reference sequence). CDR3 length equals 15 residues. CDR3 nucleotide sequence: TGTGCCTGGAGTGTATATATTAGGGCGGAGGATGGCTACACCTTC. It translates to CAWSVYIRAEDGYTF. Based on the CDR3 plus reference TRBV30 and TRBJ1-2, the full variable domain is SQTIHQWPATLVQPVGSPLSLECTVEGTSNPNLYWYRQAAGRGLQLLFYSVGIGQISSEVPQNLSASRPQDRQFILSSKKLLLSDSGFYLCAWSVYIRAEDGYTFGSGTRLTVV.

The chain's CDR3 is CASSLRQGLNTEAFF. As DNA, the CDR3 is TGTGCCAGCAGCCTAAGACAGGGGTTGAACACTGAAGCTTTCTTT. The rearrangement links TRBV7-9 to TRBJ1-1; 8 bases agree with TRBD1. CDR1 is SEHNR, CDR2 FQNEAQ, per germline (reference sequence). CDR3 length: 15 amino acids. V trimming: 5 bases; J trimming: 0 bases; junction bases outside the gene matches: 5. Supplemented by reference TRBV7-9 and TRBJ1-1, the full variable domain reads DTGVSQNPRHKITKRGQNVTFRCDPISEHNRLYWYRQTLGQGPEFLTYFQNEAQLEKSRLLSDRFSAERPKGSFSTLEIQRTEQGDSAMYLCASSLRQGLNTEAFFGQGTRLTVV.

This clone was seen a handful of times. This chain connects TRBV2 to TRBJ1-1; TRBD1 agrees at 7 bases. Per germline, CDR1 SNHLY and CDR2 FYNNEI. J lost 6 bases, V lost 3 bases, and 4 bases had no gene match. This CDR3 has 13 residues. This chain's CDR3 is CASSDGTEAEAFF. For the CDR3, the DNA is TGTGCCAGCAGTGACGGGACAGAGGCTGAAGCTTTCTTT.

This clone was detected once. This rearrangement joins TRBV7-9 to TRBJ2-1; TRBD1 matches at 12 bases. This CDR3 has 17 amino acids. V shed 3 bases and J 9 bases; nucleotides not matched to a gene: 12. In germline, CDR1 is SEHNR, CDR2 FQNEAQ (reference sequence). The chain's CDR3 is CASSFLTGTGGEGEQFF. The CDR3 coding sequence is TGTGCCAGCAGCTTCCTAACCGGGACAGGGGGCGAGGGTGAGCAGTTCTTC.

DNA of the CDR3: TGTGCCAGCAGCTTGAGTGGAGGGGCTGGGAATCAGCCCCAGCATTTT. Amino acid sequence: CASSLSGGAGNQPQHF. This chain uses TRBV5-6 with TRBJ1-5, with D maybe TRBD1 (5 bases). Germline values: CDR1 SGHDT, CDR2 YYEEEE. The CDR3 totals 16 residues. Trimming stripped 1 base from V and 4 bases from J, with 15 bases between.

This chain uses TRBV5-1 with TRBJ2-5; tentative D call: TRBD1 (5 bases). This CDR3 contains 14 residues. V lost 2 bases to trimming and J lost 3 bases, with 11 bases between them. Germline V gene data show CDR1 as SGHRS and CDR2 as YFSETQ. The chain's CDR3 is CASSFLTTEETQYF. The CDR3 coding sequence is TGCGCCAGCAGCTTTTTAACGACAGAAGAGACCCAGTACTTC.

V usage is TRBV7-9 and J usage is TRBJ1-1, with D unresolved. The CDR3 has 14 amino acids. V was clipped by 3 bases and J by 6 bases, with 14 bases between them. Looked up from germline, CDR1 is SEHNR and CDR2 is FQNEAQ (reference sequence). CDR3 coding DNA: TGTGCCAGCAGCTTCGTGATCCGGGCAGCTGAAGCTTTCTTT. It translates to CASSFVIRAAEAFF.

This clone was observed many times. V and J are TRBV30 and TRBJ1-1; D uncertain. V was clipped by 3 bases and J by 6 bases, with 23 bases between them. Per the germline V gene, CDR1 is GTSNPN and CDR2 is SVGIG (reference sequence). This CDR3 comprises 16 residues. The CDR3 region has the DNA TGTGCCTGGAGGGTCTGGGGAGAACGCCGAGAGGCTGAAGCTTTCTTT. The encoded protein is CAWRVWGERREAEAFF.

This clone was detected a few times. The J gene is TRBJ1-1, the V gene TRBV9; possible D gene TRBD1, 6 bases. Trimming took off 3 bases at V and 9 bases at J, with 21 bases between the two ends. The CDR3 contains 15 residues. Per the germline V gene, CDR1 is SGDLS and CDR2 is YYNGEE. The CDR3 sequence is CASSEGDREGAKAFF. CDR3 bases: TGTGCCAGCAGCGAGGGGGACCGAGAGGGTGCTAAAGCTTTCTTT.

This rearrangement joins TRBV2 to TRBJ2-7, with D uncertain. The CDR3 is 12 amino acids. Trimming removed 7 bases at V and 6 bases at J, with 13 bases between. CDR1 and CDR2 from the germline V gene are SNHLY and FYNNEI. The CDR3 nucleotides read TGTGCCAGCACGTTCTCGGATGCCGAGCAGTACTTC. Its protein is CASTFSDAEQYF. The complete variable domain, with remaining parts taken from reference TRBV2 and TRBJ2-7, reads EPEVTQTPSHQVTQMGQEVILRCVPISNHLYFYWYRQILGQKVEFLVSFYNNEISEKSEIFDDQFSVERPDGSNFTLKIRSTKLEDSAMYFCASTFSDAEQYFGPGTRLTVT.

The chain carries TRBV19 and TRBJ1-1; the match to TRBD1 covers 7 bases. In germline, CDR1 is LNHDA, CDR2 SQIVND (reference sequence). CDR3 length: 13 residues. J was trimmed by 4 bases and V by 6 bases; bases with no gene match: 5. CDR3 loop: CASREDRSTEAFF. CDR3 DNA: TGTGCCAGTAGGGAGGACAGGAGCACTGAAGCTTTCTTT. The whole variable domain, remainder taken from reference TRBV19 and TRBJ1-1, is DGGITQSPKYLFRKEGQNVTLSCEQNLNHDAMYWYRQDPGQGLRLIYYSQIVNDFQKGDIAEGYSVSREKKESFPLTVTSAQKNPTAFYLCASREDRSTEAFFGQGTRLTVV.

V gene TRBV10-3 combines with J gene TRBJ1-5; D is unclear. CDR1 is ENHRY and CDR2 is SYGVKD in the germline V gene. Trimming pared 0 bases from V and 3 bases from J, leaving 9 bases between. This CDR3 region has 15 residues. The CDR3, as DNA: TGTGCCATCAGTGAGTCCCCCGGATTCAATCAGCCCCAGCATTTT. Its translation: CAISESPGFNQPQHF.

V is TRBV7-6 and J is TRBJ1-4; tentative D call: TRBD1 (5 bases). Germline CDR1 SGHVS, CDR2 FNYEAQ. The CDR3 is 16 amino acids. Trimming removed 5 bases from V and 3 bases from J, with 16 bases in between. This chain's CDR3 is CASSAVLTGSNEKLFF. The CDR3 nucleotides are TGTGCCAGCAGCGCAGTCCTCACAGGCTCTAATGAAAAACTGTTTTTT.

This chain's CDR3 is CASTSRTDVSYEQYF. The CDR3 DNA reads TGTGCCAGCACCTCTCGGACAGACGTCTCCTACGAGCAGTACTTC. The chain links TRBV6-5 to TRBJ2-7; D might be TRBD1 (6 bases). CDR3 length: 15 amino acids. Germline V gene sequence: CDR1 MNHEY, CDR2 SVGAGI. The V end lost 7 bases, the J end lost 0 bases, and 16 bases lay between the germline ends.

This clone was counted only a few times. This sequence joins TRBV5-4 and TRBJ2-3; D is possibly TRBD2 (7 bases). Trimming pared 4 bases from V and 6 bases from J, leaving 21 bases between. CDR1 and CDR2 from the germline V gene are SGHNT and YYREEE (reference sequence). This CDR3 is built from 16 residues. This CDR3 reads CASSQAPQGGSDTQYF. DNA of the CDR3: TGTGCCAGCAGCCAAGCCCCACAGGGAGGGTCCGATACGCAGTATTTT.

The rearrangement joins TRBV5-4 to TRBJ1-1; 8 bases line up with TRBD1. Germline CDR1 and CDR2: SGHNT and YYREEE (reference sequence). Unmatched junction bases numbered 11, after V lost 9 bases and J lost 4 bases. This CDR3 comprises 14 residues. This chain's CDR3 is CATTAGGAGTEAFF. DNA for the CDR3: TGTGCCACGACCGCAGGGGGCGCGGGCACTGAAGCTTTCTTT.

This chain uses TRBV14 with TRBJ2-1, with 12 nucleotides matching TRBD2. CDR3 length: 15 amino acids. V lost 4 bases and J lost 9; bases outside the gene matches: 7. CDR1 is SGHDN and CDR2 is FVKESK in the germline V gene. CDR3 sequence (DNA): TGTGCCAGCAGCCTGGGACTAGCGGGTTCAGGTGAGCAGTTCTTC. Translated, it gives CASSLGLAGSGEQFF.